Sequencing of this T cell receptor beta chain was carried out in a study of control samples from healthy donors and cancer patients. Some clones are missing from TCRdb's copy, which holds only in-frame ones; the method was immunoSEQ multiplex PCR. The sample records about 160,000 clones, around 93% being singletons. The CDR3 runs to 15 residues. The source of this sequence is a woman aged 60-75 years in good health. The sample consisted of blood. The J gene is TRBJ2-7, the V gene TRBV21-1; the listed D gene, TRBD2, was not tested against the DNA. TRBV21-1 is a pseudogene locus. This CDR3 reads CASSKDPGGSYEQYF. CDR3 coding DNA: TGTGCCAGCAGCAAAGATCCGGGGGGCTCCTACGAGCAGTACTTC.